This T cell receptor beta chain appears in the sequencing data of a study of T cells in Graves' hyperthyroidism and ophthalmopathy. Amplification yielded TCR beta CDR3 regions, with RNA transcripts as the source. HTBI primers were used for first-round RT-PCR of the TCR CDR3. MiXCR was run by TCRdb on the multiplex PCR reads, yielding one entry per CDR3 protein. The sample has about 360,000 distinct CDR3 sequences; about 12% are singletons. This clonotype has ten or more counts. Trimming left V 2 bases short and J 0 bases short, with 14 bases between. The CDR3 is 17 residues long. CDR1 and CDR2 (germline): MDHEN, SYDVKM.

This chain links TRBV28 with TRBJ1-5; a possible D gene is TRBD1 (5 bases). This clonotype was sampled from a woman aged 18-29 years with Graves' hyperthyroidism. The sequencing sample was made of blood. As DNA, the CDR3 is TGTGCCAGCAGTTTAGCGGGGGGGGGTAGTAGCAATCAGCCCCAGCATTTT. Residues: CASSLAGGGSSNQPQHF.